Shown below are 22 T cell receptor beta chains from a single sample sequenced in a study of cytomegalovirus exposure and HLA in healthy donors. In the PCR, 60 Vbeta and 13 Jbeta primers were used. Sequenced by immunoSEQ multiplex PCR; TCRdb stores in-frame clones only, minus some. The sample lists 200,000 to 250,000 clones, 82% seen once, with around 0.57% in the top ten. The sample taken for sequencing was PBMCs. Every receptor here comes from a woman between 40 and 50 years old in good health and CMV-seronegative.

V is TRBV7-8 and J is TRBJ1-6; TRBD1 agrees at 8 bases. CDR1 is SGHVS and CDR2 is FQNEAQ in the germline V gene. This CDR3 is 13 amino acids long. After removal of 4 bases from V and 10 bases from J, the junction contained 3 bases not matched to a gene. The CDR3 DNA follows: TGTGCCAGCAGCTCCAGGGGGCCCTCACCCCTCCACTTT. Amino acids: CASSSRGPSPLHF.

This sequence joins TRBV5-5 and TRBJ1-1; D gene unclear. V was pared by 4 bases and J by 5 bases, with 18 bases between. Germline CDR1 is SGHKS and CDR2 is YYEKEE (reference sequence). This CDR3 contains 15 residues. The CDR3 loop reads CASSTPFGVGTEAFF. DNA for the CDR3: TGTGCCAGCAGCACTCCCTTCGGGGTGGGGACTGAAGCTTTCTTT. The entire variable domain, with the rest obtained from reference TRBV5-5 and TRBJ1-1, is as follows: DAGVTQSPTHLIKTRGQQVTLRCSPISGHKSVSWYQQVLGQGPQFIFQYYEKEERGRGNFPDRFSARQFPNYSSELNVNALLLGDSALYLCASSTPFGVGTEAFFGQGTRLTVV.

The CDR3 coding sequence is TGTGCCAGCTCACCAGAAGGGGCCATCTATGGCTACACCTTC. Protein product: CASSPEGAIYGYTF. The V call is TRBV18, the J call TRBJ1-2; the D gene is possibly TRBD1 (5 bases). The germline gives CDR1 KGHSH, CDR2 LQKENI. Trimming removed 2 bases from V and 4 bases from J, with 11 bases in between. This CDR3 region has 14 residues.

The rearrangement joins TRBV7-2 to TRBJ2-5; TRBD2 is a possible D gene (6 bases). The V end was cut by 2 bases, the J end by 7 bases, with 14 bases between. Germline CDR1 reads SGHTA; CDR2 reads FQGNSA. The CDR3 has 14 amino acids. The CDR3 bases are TGTGCCAGCAGCTTAATGGGCCCGGGGGTGACCCAGTACTTC. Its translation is CASSLMGPGVTQYF.

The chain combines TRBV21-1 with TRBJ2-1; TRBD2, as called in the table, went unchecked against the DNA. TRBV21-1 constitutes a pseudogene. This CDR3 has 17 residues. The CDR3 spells CASRSSSSGGRCNEQFF. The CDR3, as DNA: TGTGCCAGCAGATCTTCTTCTAGCGGGGGGAGGTGCAATGAGCAGTTCTTC.

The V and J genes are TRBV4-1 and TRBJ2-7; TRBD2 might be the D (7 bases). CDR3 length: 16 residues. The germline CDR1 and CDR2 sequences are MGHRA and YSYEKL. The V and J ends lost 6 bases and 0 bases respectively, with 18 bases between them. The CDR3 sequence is CASSPFGGGVSYEQYF. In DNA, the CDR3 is TGCGCCAGCAGTCCTTTTGGGGGGGGCGTCTCCTACGAGCAGTACTTC.

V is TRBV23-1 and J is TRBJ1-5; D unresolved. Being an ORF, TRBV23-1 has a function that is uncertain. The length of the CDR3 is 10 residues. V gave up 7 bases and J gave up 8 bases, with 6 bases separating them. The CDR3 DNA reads TGCGCCAGCATTCGGGAGCCCCAGCATTTT. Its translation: CASIREPQHF.

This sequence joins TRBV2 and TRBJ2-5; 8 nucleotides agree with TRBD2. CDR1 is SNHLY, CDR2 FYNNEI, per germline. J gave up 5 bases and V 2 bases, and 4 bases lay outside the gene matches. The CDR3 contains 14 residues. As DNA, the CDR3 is TGTGCCAGCAGTGAATTCGGGGGGGGTGAGACCCAGTACTTC. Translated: CASSEFGGGETQYF.

This chain's CDR3 is CASSQEAQGGEKLFF. CDR3 bases: TGCGCCAGCAGCCAAGAAGCTCAGGGGGGAGAAAAACTGTTTTTT. This sequence joins TRBV4-1 and TRBJ1-4; 7 bases align to TRBD1. Germline CDR1 is MGHRA and CDR2 is YSYEKL. The V and J ends lost 0 bases and 8 bases, in that order; junction bases with no gene match: 6. This CDR3 has 15 amino acids.

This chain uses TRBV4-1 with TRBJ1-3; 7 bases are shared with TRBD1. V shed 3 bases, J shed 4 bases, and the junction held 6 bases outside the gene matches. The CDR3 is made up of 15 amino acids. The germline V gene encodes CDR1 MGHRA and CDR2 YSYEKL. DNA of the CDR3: TGCGCCAGCAGCCAGGGTACAGGGGTCGGAAACACCATATATTTT. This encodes CASSQGTGVGNTIYF.

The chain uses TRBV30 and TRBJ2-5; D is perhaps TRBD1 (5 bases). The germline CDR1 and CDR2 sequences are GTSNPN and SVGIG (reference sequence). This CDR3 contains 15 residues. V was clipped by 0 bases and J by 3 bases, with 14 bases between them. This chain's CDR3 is CAWSVGALLEETQYF. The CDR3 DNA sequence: TGTGCCTGGAGTGTAGGGGCTCTCTTAGAAGAGACCCAGTACTTC.

CDR3 protein: CASKYGVGGSPLHF. The CDR3 DNA reads as TGTGCCAGCAAGTACGGGGTTGGTGGTTCACCCCTCCACTTT. The J gene is TRBJ1-6, the V gene TRBV2; D is unresolved. The V gene's germline CDR1 is SNHLY and CDR2 FYNNEI. The CDR3 covers 14 residues. The V end was cut by 7 bases, the J end by 9 bases, with 16 bases between.

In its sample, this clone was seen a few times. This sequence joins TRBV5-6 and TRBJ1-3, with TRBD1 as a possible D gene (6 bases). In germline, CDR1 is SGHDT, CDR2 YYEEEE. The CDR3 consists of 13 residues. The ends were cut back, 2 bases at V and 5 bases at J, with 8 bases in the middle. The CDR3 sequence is CASSLGQRNTIYF. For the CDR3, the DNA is TGTGCCAGCAGCTTAGGACAGAGAAACACCATATATTTT.

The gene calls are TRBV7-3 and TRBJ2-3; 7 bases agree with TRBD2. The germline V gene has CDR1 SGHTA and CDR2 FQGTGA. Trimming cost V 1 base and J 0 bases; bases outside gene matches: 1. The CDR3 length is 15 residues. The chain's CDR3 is CASSLMGGSTDTQYF. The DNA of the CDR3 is TGTGCCAGCAGCTTAATGGGGGGGAGCACAGATACGCAGTATTTT.

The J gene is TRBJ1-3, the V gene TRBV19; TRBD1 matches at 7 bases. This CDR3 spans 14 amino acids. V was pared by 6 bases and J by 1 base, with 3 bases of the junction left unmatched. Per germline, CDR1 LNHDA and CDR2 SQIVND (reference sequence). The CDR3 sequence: CASSPQGSGNTIYF. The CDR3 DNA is TGTGCCAGTAGCCCACAGGGGTCTGGAAACACCATATATTTT.

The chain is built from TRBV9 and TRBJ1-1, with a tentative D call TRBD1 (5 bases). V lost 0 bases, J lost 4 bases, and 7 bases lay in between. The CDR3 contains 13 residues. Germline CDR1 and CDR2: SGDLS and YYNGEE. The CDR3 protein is CASSVDRLTEAFF. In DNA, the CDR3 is TGTGCCAGCAGCGTAGACAGGCTCACTGAAGCTTTCTTT. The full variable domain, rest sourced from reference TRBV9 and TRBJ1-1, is DSGVTQTPKHLITATGQRVTLRCSPRSGDLSVYWYQQSLDQGLQFLIQYYNGEERAKGNILERFSAQQFPDLHSELNLSSLELGDSALYFCASSVDRLTEAFFGQGTRLTVV.

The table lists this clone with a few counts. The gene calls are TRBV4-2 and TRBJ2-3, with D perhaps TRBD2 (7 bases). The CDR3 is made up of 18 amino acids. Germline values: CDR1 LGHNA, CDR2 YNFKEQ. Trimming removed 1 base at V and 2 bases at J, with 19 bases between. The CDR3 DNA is TGTGCCAGCAGCCAAGGGGGGGGTGCGGGGGCACTCACAGATACGCAGTATTTT. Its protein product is CASSQGGGAGALTDTQYF.

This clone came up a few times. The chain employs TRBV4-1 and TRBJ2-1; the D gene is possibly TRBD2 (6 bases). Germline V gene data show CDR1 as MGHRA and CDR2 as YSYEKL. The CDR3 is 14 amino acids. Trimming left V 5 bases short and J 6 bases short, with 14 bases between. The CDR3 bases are TGCGCCAGCAGCTCACCCACCGGGGGCAATGAGCAGTTCTTC. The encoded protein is CASSSPTGGNEQFF.

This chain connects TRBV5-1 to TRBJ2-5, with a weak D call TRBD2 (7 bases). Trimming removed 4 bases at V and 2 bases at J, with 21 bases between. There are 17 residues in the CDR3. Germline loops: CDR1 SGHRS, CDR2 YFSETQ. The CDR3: CASSGKEGGARQETQYF. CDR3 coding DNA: TGCGCCAGCAGCGGAAAGGAGGGGGGGGCCAGACAAGAGACCCAGTACTTC.

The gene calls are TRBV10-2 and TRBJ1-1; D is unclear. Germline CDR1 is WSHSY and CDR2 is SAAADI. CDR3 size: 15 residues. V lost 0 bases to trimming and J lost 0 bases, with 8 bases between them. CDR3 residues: CASSESFVLNTEAFF. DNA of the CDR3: TGCGCCAGCAGTGAGTCCTTCGTCCTGAACACTGAAGCTTTCTTT.

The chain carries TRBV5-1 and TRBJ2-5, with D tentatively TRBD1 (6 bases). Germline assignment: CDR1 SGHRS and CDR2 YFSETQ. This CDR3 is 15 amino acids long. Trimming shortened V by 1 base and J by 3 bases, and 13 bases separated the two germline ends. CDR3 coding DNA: TGCGCCAGCAGCTTGAATAGGGCAGGGGAAGAGACCCAGTACTTC. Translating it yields CASSLNRAGEETQYF.

In nucleotides, the CDR3 is TGTGCCAGCAGCTTAGCGGGGACAGGGAGCAATCAGCCCCAGCATTTT. Residues: CASSLAGTGSNQPQHF. The rearrangement uses TRBV7-9 and TRBJ1-5, with TRBD1 matching 9 bases. The CDR3 has 16 amino acids. The J segment lost 1 base and the V segment lost 0 bases, leaving 1 base of the junction unmatched. Germline values: CDR1 SEHNR, CDR2 FQNEAQ (reference sequence). The whole variable domain, filled in from reference TRBV7-9 and TRBJ1-5, reads DTGVSQNPRHKITKRGQNVTFRCDPISEHNRLYWYRQTLGQGPEFLTYFQNEAQLEKSRLLSDRFSAERPKGSFSTLEIQRTEQGDSAMYLCASSLAGTGSNQPQHFGDGTRLSIL.